This TCR beta chain is from a study of blood T cell repertoires in COVID-19. About the research overall: Sources were T cells, B-cell-depleted T cells, or PBMCs; the material itself was cDNA or gDNA.

Using immunoSEQ multiplex PCR, the repertoire was profiled, and TCRdb retains in-frame clones only, with some absent. The sample includes almost 350,000 clones, more than 70% of them seen just once. This clone was counted once. Cohort placement rested on clinical history that participants reported themselves. The clonotype was recovered from a woman in her twenties or thirties who had been exposed to COVID-19. Sequencing was carried out using PBMCs or T cells enriched from blood (not recorded which).

CDR3 DNA sequence: TGTGCCAGCAGCGTGGGACTAGCGGGAGCAGAGACCCAGTACTTC. Translating it yields CASSVGLAGAETQYF. The genes are TRBV11-2 and TRBJ2-5, with TRBD2 matching over 14 bases. The CDR3 runs to 15 residues. Losses at the gene ends were 5 bases for V and 4 bases for J; bases not matched to a gene: 3. Germline loops: CDR1 SGHAT, CDR2 FQNNGV.